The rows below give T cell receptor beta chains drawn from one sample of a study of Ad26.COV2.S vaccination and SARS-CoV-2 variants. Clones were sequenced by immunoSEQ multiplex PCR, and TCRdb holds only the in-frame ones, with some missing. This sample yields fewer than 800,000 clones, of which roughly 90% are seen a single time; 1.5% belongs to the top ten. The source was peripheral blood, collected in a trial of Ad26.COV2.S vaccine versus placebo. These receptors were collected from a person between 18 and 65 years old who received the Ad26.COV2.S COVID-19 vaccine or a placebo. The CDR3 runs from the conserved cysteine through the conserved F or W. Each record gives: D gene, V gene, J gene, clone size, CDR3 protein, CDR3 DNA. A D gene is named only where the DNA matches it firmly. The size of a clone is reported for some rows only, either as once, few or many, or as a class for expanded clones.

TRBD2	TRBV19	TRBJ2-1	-	CASKLLSGSSYNEQFF	TGTGCCAGTAAACTCCTAAGCGGGAGCTCCTACAATGAGCAGTTCTTC
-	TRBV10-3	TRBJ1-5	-	CAISEADTFPQPQHF	TGTGCCATCAGTGAGGCTGACACCTTCCCTCAGCCCCAGCATTTT
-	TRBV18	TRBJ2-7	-	CASSPPTLTSYEQYF	TGTGCCAGCTCACCCCCCACCCTAACCTCCTACGAGCAGTACTTC
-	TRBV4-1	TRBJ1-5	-	CASSQDYLGEGGQPQHF	TGCGCCAGCAGCCAAGATTATTTAGGGGAAGGGGGTCAGCCCCAGCATTTT
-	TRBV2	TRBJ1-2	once	CASSTETRAYGYTF	TGTGCCAGCAGTACGGAGACTCGAGCATATGGCTACACCTTC
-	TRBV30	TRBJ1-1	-	CAWGVTGHEAFF	TGTGCCTGGGGGGTGACAGGACATGAAGCTTTCTTT
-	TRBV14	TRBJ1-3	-	CASSPSGAYSGNTIYF	TGTGCCAGCAGCCCTTCCGGGGCATACTCTGGAAACACCATATATTTT
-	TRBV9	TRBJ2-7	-	CASSVGQTSYEQYF	TGTGCCAGCAGCGTAGGGCAGACCTCCTACGAGCAGTACTTC
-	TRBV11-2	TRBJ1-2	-	CASSRDGGNGVGGYTF	TGTGCCAGCAGCAGAGATGGCGGAAATGGAGTGGGTGGCTACACCTTC
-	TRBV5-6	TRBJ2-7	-	CASSLPTGTSINYEQYF	TGTGCCAGCAGCTTGCCAACAGGGACCTCAATCAACTACGAGCAGTACTTC
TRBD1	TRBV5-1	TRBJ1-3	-	CASSLGQGGNTIYF	TGCGCCAGCAGCCTAGGACAGGGGGGAAACACCATATATTTT
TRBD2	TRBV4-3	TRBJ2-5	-	CASSQDLSGGAQETQYF	TGCGCCAGCAGCCAAGATTTAAGCGGGGGGGCCCAAGAGACCCAGTACTTC
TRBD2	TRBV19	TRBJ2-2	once	CASTATSGRTGELFF	TGTGCCAGTACCGCGACTAGCGGGAGGACCGGGGAGCTGTTTTTT
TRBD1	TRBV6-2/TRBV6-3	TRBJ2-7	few	CASSYRQGVYEQYF	TGTGCCAGCAGTTACCGCCAGGGGGTCTACGAGCAGTACTTC
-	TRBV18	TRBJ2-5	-	CASSPSRFGETQYF	TGTGCCAGCTCACCTTCCAGGTTCGGAGAGACCCAGTACTTC
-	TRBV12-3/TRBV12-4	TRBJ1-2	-	CASSSADGYTF	TGTGCCAGCAGTTCGGCGGATGGCTACACCTTC
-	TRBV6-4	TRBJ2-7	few	CASSSTPSSYEQYF	TGTGCCAGCAGCTCTACCCCTAGCTCCTACGAGCAGTACTTC
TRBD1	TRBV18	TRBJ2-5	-	CASSPIGQGETQYF	TGTGCCAGCTCACCAATTGGACAGGGGGAGACCCAGTACTTC
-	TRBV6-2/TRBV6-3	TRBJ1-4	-	CASSYASRSEKLFF	TGTGCCAGCAGTTACGCCAGCAGGAGTGAAAAACTGTTTTTT
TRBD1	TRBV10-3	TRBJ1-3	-	CAISDTGVNNKDTIYF	TGTGCCATCAGTGATACAGGGGTGAATAATAAGGACACCATATATTTT
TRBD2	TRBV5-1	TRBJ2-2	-	CASSFRTSGSSNGYGELFF	TGCGCCAGCAGCTTCCGGACTAGCGGGAGCAGCAACGGTTACGGGGAGCTGTTTTTT
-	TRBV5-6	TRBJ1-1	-	CASSAYTEAFF	TGTGCCAGCAGCGCCTACACTGAAGCTTTCTTT
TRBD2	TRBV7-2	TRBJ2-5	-	CASSMGGSQETQYF	TGTGCCAGCAGCATGGGGGGGTCCCAAGAGACCCAGTACTTC
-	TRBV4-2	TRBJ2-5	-	CASSQEGAGSQETQYF	TGTGCCAGCAGCCAAGAGGGGGCGGGATCCCAAGAGACCCAGTACTTC
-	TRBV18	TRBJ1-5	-	CASSETYSNQPQHF	TGTGCCAGCTCCGAAACCTATAGCAATCAGCCCCAGCATTTT
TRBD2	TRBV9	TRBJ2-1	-	CASSAYETSGVNEQFF	TGTGCCAGCAGCGCCTACGAGACTAGCGGGGTCAATGAGCAGTTCTTC
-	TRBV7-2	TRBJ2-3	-	CASSLRRAVRGDTQYF	TGTGCCAGCAGCTTAAGGAGGGCCGTTCGGGGAGATACGCAGTATTTT
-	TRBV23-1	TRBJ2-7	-	CASSQRLGSTHYEQYF	TGCGCCAGCAGTCAACGGTTAGGTTCTACCCACTACGAGCAGTACTTC
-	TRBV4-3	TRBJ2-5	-	CASSQDTPRETQYF	TGCGCCAGCAGCCAAGATACGCCGAGGGAGACCCAGTACTTC
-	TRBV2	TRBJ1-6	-	CASSELRGAGNSPLHF	TGTGCCAGCAGTGAATTACGTGGGGCCGGTAATTCACCCCTCCACTTT
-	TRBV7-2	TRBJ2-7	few	CASSPRQAPYEQYF	TGTGCCAGCAGCCCCCGACAGGCACCGTACGAGCAGTACTTC
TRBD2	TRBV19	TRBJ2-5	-	CASSIIGAGEETQYF	TGTGCCAGTAGTATCATAGGAGCGGGGGAAGAGACCCAGTACTTC
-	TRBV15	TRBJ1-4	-	CATSRGLDSGGSNEKLFF	TGTGCCACCAGCAGAGGCTTAGACAGCGGGGGATCCAATGAAAAACTGTTTTTT
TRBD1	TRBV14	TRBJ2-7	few	CASSQEVGTAYEQYF	TGTGCCAGCAGCCAAGAAGTAGGGACAGCCTACGAGCAGTACTTC
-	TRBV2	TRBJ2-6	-	CASSEVPNVLTF	TGTGCCAGCAGTGAAGTTCCCAACGTCCTGACTTTC
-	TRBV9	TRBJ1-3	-	CASSPRPDSGNTIYF	TGTGCCAGCAGCCCCCGTCCAGACTCTGGAAACACCATATATTTT
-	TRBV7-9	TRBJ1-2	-	CASSLGGSGVRTGYTF	TGTGCCAGCAGCTTAGGGGGCTCTGGAGTACGGACTGGCTACACCTTC